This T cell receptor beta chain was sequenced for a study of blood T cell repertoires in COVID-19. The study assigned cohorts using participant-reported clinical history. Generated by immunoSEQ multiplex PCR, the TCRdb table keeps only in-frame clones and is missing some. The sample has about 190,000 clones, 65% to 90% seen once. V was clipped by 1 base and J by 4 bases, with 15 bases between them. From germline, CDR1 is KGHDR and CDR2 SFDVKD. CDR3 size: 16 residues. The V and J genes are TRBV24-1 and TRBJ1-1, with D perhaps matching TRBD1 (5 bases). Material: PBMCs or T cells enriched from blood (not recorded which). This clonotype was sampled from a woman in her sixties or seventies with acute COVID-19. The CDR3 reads CATSDFRADLPTEAFF. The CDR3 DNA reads TGTGCCACCAGTGATTTCAGGGCAGACCTACCCACTGAAGCTTTCTTT.